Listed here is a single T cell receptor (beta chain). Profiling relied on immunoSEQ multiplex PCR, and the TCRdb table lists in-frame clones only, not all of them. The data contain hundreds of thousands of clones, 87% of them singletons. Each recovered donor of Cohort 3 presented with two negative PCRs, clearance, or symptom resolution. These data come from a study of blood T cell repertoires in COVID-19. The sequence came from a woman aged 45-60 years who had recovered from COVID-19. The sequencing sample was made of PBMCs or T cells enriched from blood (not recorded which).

As DNA, the CDR3 is TGCGCCAGCGGGGCAGCTCTTAACTATGGCTACACCTTC. Amino acid sequence: CASGAALNYGYTF. The chain combines TRBV5-1 with TRBJ1-2; D is perhaps TRBD1 (5 bases). Germline V CDR1 and CDR2: SGHRS, YFSETQ. The CDR3 runs to 13 residues. V shed 7 bases and J shed 1 base, with 11 bases lying between them.